One and the same sample provided the 31 T cell receptor beta chains below, sequenced in a study of early T cells in non-severe SARS-CoV-2 infection (dated by TCRdb to the early 2020s). Library creation used 5' RACE. Sequencing was carried out with a NextSeq 500. The raw public data were reprocessed by TCRdb itself: fastp quality trimming at Q25, MiXCR clonotype calling, in-frame beta chains only. A single entry per CDR3 protein holds the most common genes and DNA from its merged rows. The sample table shows approximately 76,000 distinct CDR3 sequences, and about 12% are seen once. The ten largest account for less than 3% of the sample. The sequencing sample was made of whole blood. The source of these receptors is an adult who was a healthcare worker with PCR-confirmed SARS-CoV-2 infection or an uninfected control (not recorded which).

CDR3 sequence: CASRIGTAVTYEQYF. The CDR3 DNA is TGTGCCAGCAGAATAGGGACCGCAGTGACCTACGAGCAGTACTTC. The rearrangement links TRBV12-3 or TRBV12-4 to TRBJ2-7; D is perhaps TRBD1 or TRBD2 (5 bases each). This CDR3 region has 15 residues. Trimming pared 6 bases from V and 2 bases from J, leaving 17 bases between.

The chain couples TRBV12-3 or TRBV12-4 to TRBJ2-2, with TRBD2 matching 8 bases. The CDR3 totals 14 residues. With 4 bases clipped from V and 6 bases from J, the junction kept 4 bases outside the gene matches. CDR3 protein: CASSSLTSAGELFF. The CDR3 DNA follows: TGTGCCAGCAGTTCGTTGACTAGCGCCGGGGAGCTGTTTTTT.

Many counts were recorded for this clonotype. The chain joins TRBV6-5 to TRBJ2-7; the match to TRBD2 covers 12 bases. Germline assignment: CDR1 MNHEY and CDR2 SVGAGI. CDR3 length: 16 residues. The V and J ends lost 6 bases and 0 bases, in that order; junction bases with no gene match: 6. The CDR3 sequence is CASRTSTSGSSYEQYF. The CDR3 DNA is TGTGCCAGCAGGACTTCGACTAGCGGGAGCTCCTACGAGCAGTACTTC.

This clonotype was counted between two and nine times. The genes are TRBV10-3 and TRBJ1-1; 7 nucleotides line up with TRBD1. Trimming removed 10 bases from V and 11 bases from J; junction bases left unmatched: 7. The CDR3 runs to 10 residues. Germline V gene sequence: CDR1 ENHRY, CDR2 SYGVKD. Here the CDR3 DNA reads TGTGCCACCTCCGAGGACAGGGCTTTCTTT. It yields the protein CATSEDRAFF.

This clonotype was observed a handful of times. This sequence joins TRBV29-1 and TRBJ1-2; a possible D gene is TRBD1 (6 bases). In germline, CDR1 is SQVTM, CDR2 ANQGSEA. The CDR3 is 13 residues long. V lost 7 bases to trimming and J lost 2 bases, with 14 bases between them. CDR3 in amino acids: CSAPTGVNYGYTF. The CDR3 DNA reads TGCAGCGCTCCGACAGGAGTGAACTATGGCTACACCTTC. The complete variable domain, with remaining parts taken from reference TRBV29-1 and TRBJ1-2, reads SAVISQKPSRDICQRGTSLTIQCQVDSQVTMMFWYRQQPGQSLTLIATANQGSEATYESGFVIDKFPISRPNLTFSTLTVSNMSPEDSSIYLCSAPTGVNYGYTFGSGTRLTVV.

This clonotype was seen many times. The rearrangement uses TRBV11-3 and TRBJ2-1; 8 positions match TRBD1. The ends lost 1 base at V and 3 bases at J; junction bases unmatched: 11. This CDR3 has 18 residues. Germline CDR1 is SGHNT and CDR2 is YENEEA. The CDR3 coding sequence is TGTGCCAGCAGCTTAGGGGCCCGGGACAGGTCGAACTACAATGAGCAGTTCTTC. This gives the protein CASSLGARDRSNYNEQFF.

This chain uses TRBV24-1 with TRBJ1-2; a weak D match, TRBD1 (6 bases). Germline V CDR1 and CDR2: KGHDR, SFDVKD. Deletions cut 2 bases from V and 4 bases from J, with 19 bases between. The CDR3 is 17 amino acids. For the CDR3, the DNA is TGTGCCACCAGTGATTCCTCTCCCGGAGGGGGGGGCTATGGCTACACCTTC. Translated, it gives CATSDSSPGGGGYGYTF.

The gene calls are TRBV5-1 and TRBJ2-3, with 10 bases identical to TRBD1. Germline V gene lookup returns CDR1 SGHRS and CDR2 YFSETQ. With V trimmed by 4 bases and J by 5 bases, 10 bases remained unmatched. The CDR3 is 16 amino acids. Here the CDR3 reads CASSTTWDRGEDTQYF. The CDR3 nucleotides are TGCGCCAGCAGCACGACCTGGGACAGGGGAGAAGATACGCAGTATTTT.

This clonotype was seen only a few times. The rearrangement uses TRBV27 and TRBJ1-1; TRBD1 aligns across 9 bases. The CDR3 is 15 amino acids. From germline, CDR1 is MNHEY and CDR2 SMNVEV (reference sequence). V was pared by 4 bases and J by 4 bases, with 7 bases of the junction left unmatched. CDR3 protein: CASSSWPDRGTEAFF. DNA for the CDR3: TGTGCCAGCAGTTCTTGGCCGGACAGGGGCACTGAAGCTTTCTTT.

Many counts were recorded for this clonotype. V usage is TRBV20-1 and J usage is TRBJ2-4; unclear D gene. CDR1 and CDR2 (germline): DFQATT, SNEGSKA (reference sequence). The CDR3 sequence is 14 residues long. V was shortened by 1 base and J by 1 base, with 8 bases between the two germline ends. CDR3 DNA: TGCAGTGCTAGAGCGACATTGGCCAAAAACATTCAGTACTTC. It yields the protein CSARATLAKNIQYF.

This clonotype was observed a few times. The gene calls are TRBV11-1 and TRBJ2-4; 9 bases line up with TRBD1. V gave up 3 bases and J gave up 1 base; unmatched junction bases: 4. The CDR3 is made up of 16 amino acids. In germline, CDR1 is SGHAT, CDR2 FQDESV (reference sequence). CDR3 region: CASSLDRGPAKNIQYF. The CDR3 coding sequence is TGTGCCAGCAGCTTGGACAGGGGACCTGCCAAAAACATTCAGTACTTC.

In its sample, this clonotype was seen a few times. The rearrangement joins TRBV20-1 to TRBJ2-3; D is uncertain. Germline loops: CDR1 DFQATT, CDR2 SNEGSKA (reference sequence). The V end lost 3 bases, the J end lost 1 base, and 8 bases lay between the germline ends. The CDR3 extends over 13 amino acids. CDR3 sequence (DNA): TGCAGTGCTAGGAGGACCGGCACAGATACGCAGTATTTT. It specifies CSARRTGTDTQYF.

The chain recombines TRBV29-1 with TRBJ2-3; a possible D gene is TRBD2 (6 bases). The CDR3 extends over 11 amino acids. In germline, CDR1 is SQVTM, CDR2 ANQGSEA. The V end was cut by 6 bases, the J end by 7 bases, with 11 bases between. The CDR3 nucleotides are TGCAGCGTGAGGGGCGGGAATACGCAGTATTTT. Encoded protein: CSVRGGNTQYF.

This clonotype was counted at least ten times. This chain uses TRBV10-3 with TRBJ1-1, with D hard to call. Trimming stripped 6 bases from V and 0 bases from J, with 8 bases between. From germline, CDR1 is ENHRY and CDR2 SYGVKD. There are 13 residues in the CDR3. The CDR3 loop reads CAIRQEMNTEAFF. CDR3 in DNA: TGTGCCATCAGGCAGGAGATGAACACTGAAGCTTTCTTT.

This clonotype was observed many times. The chain is built from TRBV13 and TRBJ2-7; D might be TRBD1 or TRBD2, each matching 7 bases. Trimming shortened V by 1 base and J by 2 bases, and 24 bases separated the two germline ends. Germline V gene lookup returns CDR1 PRHDT and CDR2 FYEKMQ (reference sequence). The CDR3 is 19 residues long. CDR3 nucleotide sequence: TGTGCCAGCAGCTTAGTTCCGGGGGGCCCGACAGGGATTACCTACGAGCAGTACTTC. It is translated as CASSLVPGGPTGITYEQYF.

This clonotype was observed at least ten times. The V gene is TRBV4-1, the J gene TRBJ2-7; 8 bases align to TRBD2. V lost 4 bases to trimming and J lost 6 bases; unmatched junction nucleotides: 8. The germline V gene has CDR1 MGHRA and CDR2 YSYEKL. The CDR3 spans 14 residues. Here the CDR3 reads CASSLTGLEGEQYF. CDR3 DNA sequence: TGCGCCAGCAGCCTAACGGGACTAGAAGGCGAGCAGTACTTC.

The chain employs TRBV3-1 and TRBJ1-1; tentatively, D is TRBD1 (5 bases). The V gene lost 6 bases and the J gene lost 3 bases, with 8 bases spanning the gap. The CDR3 sequence is 12 residues long. Germline CDR1 LGHDT, CDR2 YNNKEL (reference sequence). Here the CDR3 reads CASRWGDTEAFF. DNA of the CDR3: TGTGCCAGCAGATGGGGGGACACTGAAGCTTTCTTT. The whole variable domain, filled in from reference TRBV3-1 and TRBJ1-1, reads DTAVSQTPKYLVTQMGNDKSIKCEQNLGHDTMYWYKQDSKKFLKIMFSYNNKELIINETVPNRFSPKSPDKAHLNLHINSLELGDSAVYFCASRWGDTEAFFGQGTRLTVV.

Many counts were recorded for this clonotype. This chain links TRBV7-6 with TRBJ2-1, with TRBD1 identical over 7 bases. The CDR3 has 15 residues. Unmatched junction bases numbered 3, after V lost 1 base and J lost 3 bases. Germline V gives CDR1 SGHVS, CDR2 FNYEAQ. CDR3 DNA: TGTGCCAGCAGCTTAGGGGGACAGTACTACAATGAGCAGTTCTTC. This sequence encodes CASSLGGQYYNEQFF.

Many counts were recorded for this clonotype. This chain connects TRBV19 to TRBJ2-1; 7 nucleotides match TRBD1. The CDR3 has 15 amino acids. Germline V gene lookup returns CDR1 LNHDA and CDR2 SQIVND (reference sequence). With V trimmed by 9 bases and J by 7 bases, 15 bases remained unmatched. CDR3 sequence reads: CASQPTGAPENEQFF. CDR3 bases: TGTGCCAGCCAACCTACAGGGGCCCCTGAGAATGAGCAGTTCTTC.

This clonotype was seen many times. The chain employs TRBV5-8 and TRBJ1-5; the D gene is possibly TRBD1 (6 bases). The CDR3 length is 15 residues. Trimming removed 5 bases from V and 5 bases from J, with 17 bases in between. From germline, CDR1 is SGHTS and CDR2 YDEGEE. For the CDR3, the DNA is TGTGCCAGCAGTCGTCTTCGACAGGCTTATCAGCCCCAGCATTTT. Protein sequence: CASSRLRQAYQPQHF.

Only a few counts were recorded for this clonotype. The chain recombines TRBV5-1 with TRBJ1-5; D remains unclear. The germline V gene encodes CDR1 SGHRS and CDR2 YFSETQ. Deletions cut 0 bases from V and 2 bases from J, with 6 bases between. This CDR3 has 14 amino acids. The CDR3 coding sequence is TGCGCCAGCAGCTTGGTGGCAGGCAATCAGCCCCAGCATTTT. Amino acids: CASSLVAGNQPQHF.

This clonotype was seen ten or more times. This chain links TRBV7-9 with TRBJ2-1; no definite D call. The V and J ends lost 5 bases and 9 bases respectively, with 8 bases between them. This CDR3 spans 11 amino acids. From germline, CDR1 is SEHNR and CDR2 FQNEAQ (reference sequence). The CDR3 DNA is TGTGCCAGCAGCATGATAGGTGAGCAGTTCTTC. It yields the protein CASSMIGEQFF.

Ten or more counts support this clonotype. The chain couples TRBV12-3 or TRBV12-4 to TRBJ2-7; 12 nucleotides align to TRBD1. The CDR3 contains 15 residues. Losses at the gene ends were 5 bases for V and 3 bases for J; bases not matched to a gene: 5. The CDR3 loop is CASSGTGGAFYEQYF. The CDR3 coding sequence is TGTGCCAGCAGTGGGACAGGGGGCGCTTTCTACGAGCAGTACTTC.

This clonotype has ten or more counts. The V and J genes are TRBV3-1 and TRBJ1-5; TRBD1 agrees at 10 bases. From germline, CDR1 is LGHDT and CDR2 YNNKEL (reference sequence). Losses at the gene ends were 3 bases for V and 8 bases for J; bases not matched to a gene: 4. The CDR3 runs to 14 residues. Here the CDR3 DNA reads TGTGCCAGCAGCCACGGGACAGGGGCCGAGCCCCAGCATTTT. Encoded protein: CASSHGTGAEPQHF.

This clonotype was detected many times. The chain couples TRBV3-1 to TRBJ2-2; D unresolved. The V end lost 0 bases, the J end lost 6 bases, and 2 bases lay between the germline ends. This CDR3 comprises 12 residues. Per germline, CDR1 LGHDT and CDR2 YNNKEL (reference sequence). This CDR3 is CASSQEPGELFF. CDR3 in DNA: TGTGCCAGCAGCCAAGAACCCGGGGAGCTGTTTTTT.

This chain uses TRBV28 with TRBJ1-1; TRBD1 is a possible D gene (6 bases). Germline V lookup: CDR1 MDHEN, CDR2 SYDVKM. V was clipped by 5 bases and J by 4 bases, with 17 bases between them. This CDR3 contains 15 residues. For the CDR3, the DNA is TGTGCCAGCAGTCCGGGGGGCAGGGAGGCCACTGAAGCTTTCTTT. It translates to CASSPGGREATEAFF.

This rearrangement joins TRBV10-1 to TRBJ2-1; either TRBD1 or TRBD2 may supply D (6 bases each). Trimming left V 0 bases short and J 9 bases short, with 15 bases between. The CDR3 is 15 amino acids. Germline V gene sequence: CDR1 WNHNN, CDR2 SYGVQD (reference sequence). The CDR3 DNA sequence: TGCGCCAGCAGTGAGTCGCGGCAGGGGAGGAGTGAGCAGTTCTTC. This gives the protein CASSESRQGRSEQFF.

This clonotype was detected a few times. The chain joins TRBV5-5 to TRBJ1-1, with D possibly matching TRBD1 (5 bases). The CDR3 runs 14 residues. The germline V gene encodes CDR1 SGHKS and CDR2 YYEKEE (reference sequence). V dropped 7 bases and J dropped 8 bases, with 21 bases sitting between them. The CDR3 is CASWLRGAPHEAFF. The CDR3 DNA is TGTGCCAGCTGGTTAAGAGGGGCCCCCCACGAAGCTTTCTTT.

The V and J genes are TRBV20-1 and TRBJ1-6; D is perhaps TRBD1 (5 bases). CDR1 and CDR2 from the germline V gene are DFQATT and SNEGSKA (reference sequence). CDR3 length: 17 amino acids. Trimming pared 2 bases from V and 0 bases from J, leaving 14 bases between. CDR3 DNA sequence: TGCAGTGCTAGATCTAACTCAGGGAGCTCCTATAATTCACCCCTCCACTTT. Its translation is CSARSNSGSSYNSPLHF.

V gene TRBV19 combines with J gene TRBJ1-5, with TRBD1 matching 7 bases. The junction had 4 bases not matched to a gene; V was cut back by 4 bases and J by 1 base. CDR3 size: 15 residues. The germline gives CDR1 LNHDA, CDR2 SQIVND (reference sequence). CDR3 protein: CASSTGTASNQPQHF. CDR3 DNA: TGTGCCAGTAGTACCGGGACAGCAAGCAATCAGCCCCAGCATTTT.

This clonotype was seen just once. V gene TRBV18 combines with J gene TRBJ2-7; a weak D match, TRBD2 (6 bases). The CDR3 totals 16 residues. Germline values: CDR1 KGHSH, CDR2 LQKENI. Trimming stripped 2 bases from V and 3 bases from J, with 17 bases between. The CDR3 loop is CASSPSPGTRDYEQYF. CDR3 DNA: TGTGCCAGCTCACCATCTCCCGGGACTCGTGACTACGAGCAGTACTTC.